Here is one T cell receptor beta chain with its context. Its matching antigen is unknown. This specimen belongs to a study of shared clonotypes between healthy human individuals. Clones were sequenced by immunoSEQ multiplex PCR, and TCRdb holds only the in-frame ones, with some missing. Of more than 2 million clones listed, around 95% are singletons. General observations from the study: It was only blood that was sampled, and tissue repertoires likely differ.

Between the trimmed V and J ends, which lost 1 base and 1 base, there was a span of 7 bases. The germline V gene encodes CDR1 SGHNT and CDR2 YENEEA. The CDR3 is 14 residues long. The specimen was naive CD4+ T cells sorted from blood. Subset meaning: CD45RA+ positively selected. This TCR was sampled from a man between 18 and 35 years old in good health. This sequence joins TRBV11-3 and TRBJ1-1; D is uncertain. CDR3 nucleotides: TGTGCCAGCAGCTTAGGTTGGGGGAACACTGAAGCTTTCTTT. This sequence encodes CASSLGWGNTEAFF.